This T cell receptor beta chain was sequenced during a study of blood T cells in healthy people across ages. The CDR3 totals 15 residues. Germline CDR1 is SGHTA and CDR2 is FQGNSA. J gave up 6 bases and V 3 bases, and 8 bases lay outside the gene matches. Sample-barcoded 5' priming and a J-beta primer mix drove a second PCR of 7 to 11 cycles. TCRdb passed the 5' RACE reads through MiXCR, listing each CDR3 protein once. Counted here are approximately 800,000 distinct CDR3 sequences, around three fifths occurring once; the ten biggest clones make up roughly 24%. The chain has TRBV7-2 and TRBJ2-1; 7 bases align to TRBD1. The clonotype originates from a man aged 40-49 years in good health. The sample consisted of blood. The DNA for the CDR3 is TGTGCCAGCAGCTTCGACGGACAGGCAGTCAATGAGCAGTTCTTC. It specifies CASSFDGQAVNEQFF.